The 9 T cell receptor beta chains in this list originate from one sample, sequenced in a study of T-cell memory formation after mild COVID-19 (dated by TCRdb to about 2021). Libraries came from 5' RACE. Reads for this sample came from an Illumina NovaSeq 6000. In-frame beta chains were kept once TCRdb had trimmed the public reads at Q25 with fastp and called clones with MiXCR. Each entry merges the rows of one CDR3 protein and shows their most common DNA and genes. Recorded for this sample are hundreds of thousands of distinct CDR3 sequences; roughly 15% of them occurred a single time. Around 23% of the sample is held by the ten biggest clonotypes. Material for sequencing was PBMCs or a T cell subset sorted from them (not recorded which). The receptors originated from a man aged 18 to 35 who had mild COVID-19 (a few samples of this study predate the infection). The sample titles of this study are shuffled in the database, so cell type and time point are left out; the donor was told from shared clones.

This rearrangement joins TRBV6-2 or TRBV6-3 to TRBJ1-5; possible D gene TRBD1, 6 bases. Germline CDR1 MNHEY, CDR2 SVGEGT. This CDR3 is 17 amino acids long. Trimming left V 2 bases short and J 0 bases short, with 14 bases between. CDR3 in amino acids: CASSYPFGQNSNQPQHF. In nucleotides, the CDR3 is TGTGCCAGCAGTTACCCTTTCGGACAGAATAGCAATCAGCCCCAGCATTTT.

This chain connects TRBV5-1 to TRBJ2-3, with 10 bases aligning to TRBD2. The germline CDR1 and CDR2 sequences are SGHRS and YFSETQ. J lost 4 bases, V lost 4 bases, and 9 bases had no gene match. This CDR3 contains 16 residues. CDR3 protein: CASSIELAGGPDTQYF. In DNA form, the CDR3 reads TGCGCCAGCAGCATCGAATTAGCGGGGGGCCCAGATACGCAGTATTTT. Together with reference TRBV5-1 and TRBJ2-3, the CDR3 gives the full variable domain: KAGVTQTPRYLIKTRGQQVTLSCSPISGHRSVSWYQQTPGQGLQFLFEYFSETQRNKGNFPGRFSGRQFSNSRSEMNVSTLELGDSALYLCASSIELAGGPDTQYFGPGTRLTVL.

The chain joins TRBV6-6 to TRBJ1-1; the D is unclear. The V end was cut by 0 bases, the J end by 1 base, with 12 bases between. The CDR3 has 16 amino acids. Germline CDR1 is MNHNY and CDR2 is SVGAGI (reference sequence). CDR3 in DNA: TGTGCCAGCAGTTACTCAAGAGAAGGCTGGAACACTGAAGCTTTCTTT. It encodes CASSYSREGWNTEAFF.

CDR3 residues: CASSSREGASNEQFF. The CDR3 DNA follows: TGTGCCAGCAGCTCGAGGGAGGGGGCCTCCAATGAGCAGTTCTTC. The chain combines TRBV5-6 with TRBJ2-1; D may match TRBD1 or TRBD2 (7 bases each). CDR1 is SGHDT and CDR2 is YYEEEE in the germline V gene. Deletions cut 3 bases from V and 6 bases from J, with 16 bases between. The CDR3 spans 15 residues.

This sequence joins TRBV7-9 and TRBJ2-6; 10 bases are a match to TRBD1. This CDR3 comprises 17 residues. V trimming: 5 bases; J trimming: 4 bases; junction bases outside the gene matches: 8. CDR1 and CDR2 (germline): SEHNR, FQNEAQ (reference sequence). The CDR3 coding sequence is TGTGCCAGCAGCAGAGACAGGGGGCAACGAGGGGCCAACGTCCTGACTTTC. Amino acids: CASSRDRGQRGANVLTF.

The gene calls are TRBV2 and TRBJ2-3; 13 bases are shared with TRBD2. Trimming took 6 bases from V and 0 from J; bases not matched to a gene: 6. CDR1 is SNHLY, CDR2 FYNNEI, per germline. This CDR3 is built from 17 residues. The CDR3 coding sequence is TGTGCCAGCAGAGCCGGACTAGCGGGGGCCAGCACAGATACGCAGTATTTT. It yields the protein CASRAGLAGASTDTQYF.

This clonotype was detected a few times. A read error may account for a junction end that differs from germline. The gene calls are TRBV12-3 or TRBV12-4 and TRBJ1-2; 7 nucleotides agree with TRBD1. This CDR3 region has 13 residues. The CDR3 DNA reads as TGTGCCAGCAGTCCACAAATCCGACAGGGTGGAGAATTC. It yields the protein CASSPQIRQGGEF.

The sample holds a few counts of this clonotype. The chain links TRBV7-2 to TRBJ2-1; the match to TRBD1 covers 10 bases. The CDR3 has 17 amino acids. Germline V gene sequence: CDR1 SGHTA, CDR2 FQGNSA. Unmatched junction bases numbered 6, after V lost 4 bases and J lost 0 bases. The CDR3, as DNA: TGTGCCAGCAGCTCCCTGGGACAGGGGAGCTCCTACAATGAGCAGTTCTTC. This codes for CASSSLGQGSSYNEQFF.

The chain couples TRBV7-2 to TRBJ1-6, with TRBD1 as a possible D gene (5 bases). With 6 bases removed from V and 7 bases from J, the gap between germline ends came to 25 bases. Germline V lookup: CDR1 SGHTA, CDR2 FQGNSA. This CDR3 comprises 18 residues. The CDR3 sequence: CASSLMAGTGPGNSPLHF. CDR3 DNA sequence: TGTGCCAGCAGTCTAATGGCCGGGACCGGTCCGGGAAATTCACCCCTCCACTTT.